Given below is one T cell receptor (beta chain) in context. The sample comes from a study of blood T cell repertoires in COVID-19. In the study overall: Material from acute and convalescent COVID-19 was sourced from the United States, Italy and Spain. The analysed material was cDNA or gDNA that came from T cells, B-cell-depleted T cells, or PBMCs.

In the authors' methods: From reference gene primer amplification, estimates of nucleated cell counts were derived. The table came from immunoSEQ multiplex PCR; TCRdb's copy has only in-frame clones and leaves some out. V and J calls plus clone size are reproduced from that table; the DNA served to infer D and trimming. Of about 41,000 clones listed, around four fifths are singletons. Looked up from germline, CDR1 is SGHTS and CDR2 is YDEGEE. V was cut by 5 bases and J by 5 bases, with 10 bases left in between. This CDR3 spans 12 amino acids. This rearrangement joins TRBV5-8 to TRBJ2-5; D not certain. The clonotype was recovered from an elderly woman with acute or convalescent COVID-19. The sequenced material came from peripheral blood. CDR3 protein: CASSPTAETQYF. The CDR3, as DNA: TGTGCCAGCAGTCCGACTGCGGAGACCCAGTACTTC.